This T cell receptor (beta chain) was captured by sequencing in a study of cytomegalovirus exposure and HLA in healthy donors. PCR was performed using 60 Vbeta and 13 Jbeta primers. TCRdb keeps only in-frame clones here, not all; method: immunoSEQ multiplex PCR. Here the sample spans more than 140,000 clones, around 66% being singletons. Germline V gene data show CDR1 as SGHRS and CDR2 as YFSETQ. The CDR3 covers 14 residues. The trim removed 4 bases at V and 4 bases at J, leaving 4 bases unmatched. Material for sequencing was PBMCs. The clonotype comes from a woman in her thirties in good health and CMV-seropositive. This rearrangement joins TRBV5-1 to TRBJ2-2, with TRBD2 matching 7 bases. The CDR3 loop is CASSVWGGTGELFF. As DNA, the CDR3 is TGCGCCAGCAGCGTGTGGGGGGGCACCGGGGAGCTGTTTTTT.